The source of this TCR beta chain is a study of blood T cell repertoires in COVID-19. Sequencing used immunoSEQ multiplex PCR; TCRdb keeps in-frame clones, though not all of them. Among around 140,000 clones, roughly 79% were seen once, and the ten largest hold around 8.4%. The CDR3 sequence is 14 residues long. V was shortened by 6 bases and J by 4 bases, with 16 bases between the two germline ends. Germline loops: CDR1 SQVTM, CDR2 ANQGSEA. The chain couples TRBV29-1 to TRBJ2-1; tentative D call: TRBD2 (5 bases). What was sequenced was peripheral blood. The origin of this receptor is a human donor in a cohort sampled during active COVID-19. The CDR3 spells CSVPGMRAYNEQFF. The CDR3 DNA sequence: TGCAGCGTGCCCGGGATGCGGGCGTACAATGAGCAGTTCTTC.